The present T cell receptor beta chain was sequenced within a study of shared clonotypes between healthy human individuals. The overall study: Per donor, CD8 memory used one plate, CD8 naive used two, CD4 memory used three and CD4 naive used three.

Germline CDR1 and CDR2: ENHRY and SYGVKD. This CDR3 comprises 15 residues. V gave up 3 bases and J gave up 3 bases; unmatched junction bases: 6. Study-wide findings and caveats: Rarefaction showed that sequencing of sorted subsets was incomplete (despite large depth).

Using immunoSEQ multiplex PCR, the repertoire was profiled, and TCRdb retains in-frame clones only, with some absent. The table has around 2,000,000 clones, roughly 91% seen once. As for this clone: The antigen is undetermined.

Naive CD8 isolation took CD45RO-negative cells positively selected for CCR7 and excluded terminally differentiated effector memory CD45RA+ cells. V gene TRBV10-3 combines with J gene TRBJ1-1, with TRBD1 matching over 8 bases. The receptor comes from a man younger than 35 in good health. Some clones in this sample may be carry-over from other donors' samples. Sequencing used naive CD8+ T cells from PBMCs. This chain's CDR3 is CAISDQDRAYTEAFF. Written as DNA, the CDR3 is TGTGCCATCAGTGATCAGGACAGGGCGTACACTGAAGCTTTCTTT.